This T cell receptor beta chain was retrieved from a study of T cell responses to AZD1222 COVID-19 vaccine. Germline V gene lookup returns CDR1 MDHEN and CDR2 SYDVKM. The V gene end was trimmed by 4 bases and the J gene end by 4 bases; junction bases not matched to a gene: 6. CDR3 length equals 14 residues. As for this clone: Antigen: not known.

The assay was immunoSEQ multiplex PCR, and TCRdb's table has in-frame clones only and misses some. Of some 170,000 clones in the sample, around 90% were seen once. Overall study findings and caveats: Possibly, clonal diversity was underestimated; donors were largely white British and included more females. The breadth and depth of Spike-specific TCRs increased once two AZD1222 doses had been given.

The sequence was collected from an adult in good health. The V call is TRBV28, the J call TRBJ1-2; TRBD1 aligns across 7 bases. Sample: peripheral blood, taken on day 0 of AZD1222 vaccination. The CDR3 DNA is TGTGCCAGCAGTTCAGTGGGACAGCGCTATGGCTACACCTTC. Protein product: CASSSVGQRYGYTF.